Described below is a single T cell receptor (beta chain) sequence and its context. Its cognate antigen is unknown. The germline V gene has CDR1 SGHVS and CDR2 FNYEAQ. The CDR3 loop spans 17 amino acids. The data stem from a study of CXCR3-negative and CXCR3-positive naive CD8 T cells. Study results and limitations: Comparably high diversity was seen in both naive subsets, and much lower diversity in memory CD8+ cells. Naive cells that were CXCR3-positive had more hydrophobic TRB CDR3s (compared with CXCR3-negative naive cells). The majority of assays used fresh PBMCs, and CXCR3 expression partially decreased after cryopreservation.

Via 5' RACE with UMI labels, TRB cDNA libraries were prepared. TCRdb reprocessed the 5' RACE reads, with one entry per CDR3 protein and no DNA. Recorded for this sample: around 160,000 distinct CDR3 sequences. Triplicates of around 300,000 cells were sorted from each CD8+ T cell subset. The naive CD8+ gate required CD45RO-CCR7+CD27+CD95- phenotype. Input material: naive CXCR3+ CD8+ T cells from blood. Subset denoted: CD45RO-CCR7+CD27+CD95- naive CD8+ T cells expressing CXCR3 (TNR3+). The source of this sequence is a human donor in good health. Some clones in this sample may be carry-over from other donors' samples. The chain has TRBV7-6 and TRBJ2-3; TCRdb's assignment of TRBD1 cannot be checked, as there is no DNA. Here the CDR3 reads CASSHPGGRGGTDTQYF.